What follows describes a single T cell receptor (beta chain). Its target is unknown. The sample comes from a study of T cells in Graves' hyperthyroidism and ophthalmopathy. Whole-study findings and limits: Blood samples included most of the expanded thyroid clonotypes exceeding 0.001. A model using 13 V-J features told ophthalmopathy apart from stable hyperthyroidism.

The study included ophthalmopathy patients with Clinical Activity Score at least 3, NOSPECS grade at least 4 and duration under 3 months. Over 9 ml of fresh peripheral blood supplied the PBMCs. Authors of the study amplified TCR beta CDR3 regions from RNA transcripts. A first-round RT-PCR of the TCR CDR3 used the HTBI primer set. MiXCR, run by TCRdb on the multiplex PCR reads, gives a single entry per CDR3 protein. This table holds around 610,000 distinct CDR3 sequences, over 12% found once. Trimming shortened V by 1 base and J by 8 bases, and 20 bases separated the two germline ends. Germline loops: CDR1 GTSNPN, CDR2 SVGIG (reference sequence). CDR3 length equals 15 residues.

The clonotype was recovered from a woman aged 40 to 50 with Graves' ophthalmopathy. The J gene is TRBJ1-2, the V gene TRBV30; tentatively, D is TRBD1 (5 bases). The sequenced sample consisted of blood. DNA for the CDR3: TGTGCCTGGAGTGGCCAGGGCTCCCTTGGGTACGGCTACACCTTC. Translating gives CAWSGQGSLGYGYTF. The complete variable domain, with remaining parts taken from reference TRBV30 and TRBJ1-2, reads SQTIHQWPATLVQPVGSPLSLECTVEGTSNPNLYWYRQAAGRGLQLLFYSVGIGQISSEVPQNLSASRPQDRQFILSSKKLLLSDSGFYLCAWSGQGSLGYGYTFGSGTRLTVV.